This T cell receptor beta chain stems from a study of blood T cells in healthy people across ages. Whole-study results and caveats: The study found TCR beta diversity correlated strongly with naive T cell percentage.

Primers used in a second PCR of about 6 to 11 cycles were a sample-barcoded 5' primer and a J-beta primer mix. TCRdb itself ran the 5' RACE reads through MiXCR, one entry per CDR3 protein. The table lists almost 300,000 distinct CDR3 sequences, roughly 27% of them singletons. A few counts support this clonotype. What it recognizes is unknown. The CDR3 spans 12 residues. V shed 5 bases and J shed 7 bases, with 11 bases lying between them. Germline loops: CDR1 MDHEN, CDR2 SYDVKM. This TCR was recovered from a woman between 70 and 85 years old in good health. V and J are TRBV28 and TRBJ1-1; no definite D call. Sequenced sample: blood. CDR3 coding DNA: TGTGCCAGCAGTATTAGACGCGTTGAAGCTTTCTTT. The encoded protein is CASSIRRVEAFF.